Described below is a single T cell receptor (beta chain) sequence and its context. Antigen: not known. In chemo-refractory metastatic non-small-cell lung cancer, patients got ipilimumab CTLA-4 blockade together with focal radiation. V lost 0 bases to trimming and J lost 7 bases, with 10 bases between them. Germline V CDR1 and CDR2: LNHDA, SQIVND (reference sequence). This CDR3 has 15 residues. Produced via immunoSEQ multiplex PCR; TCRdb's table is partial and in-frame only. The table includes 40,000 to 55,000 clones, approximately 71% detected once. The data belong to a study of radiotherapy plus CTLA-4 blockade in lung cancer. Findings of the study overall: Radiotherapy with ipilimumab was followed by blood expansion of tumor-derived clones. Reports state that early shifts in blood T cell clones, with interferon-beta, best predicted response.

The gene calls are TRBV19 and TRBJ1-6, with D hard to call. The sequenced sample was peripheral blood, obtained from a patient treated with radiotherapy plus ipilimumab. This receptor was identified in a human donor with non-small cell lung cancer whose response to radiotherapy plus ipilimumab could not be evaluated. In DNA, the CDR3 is TGTGCCAGTAGTATAGAGCGTCAAGAAAATTCACCCCTCCACTTT. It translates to CASSIERQENSPLHF.